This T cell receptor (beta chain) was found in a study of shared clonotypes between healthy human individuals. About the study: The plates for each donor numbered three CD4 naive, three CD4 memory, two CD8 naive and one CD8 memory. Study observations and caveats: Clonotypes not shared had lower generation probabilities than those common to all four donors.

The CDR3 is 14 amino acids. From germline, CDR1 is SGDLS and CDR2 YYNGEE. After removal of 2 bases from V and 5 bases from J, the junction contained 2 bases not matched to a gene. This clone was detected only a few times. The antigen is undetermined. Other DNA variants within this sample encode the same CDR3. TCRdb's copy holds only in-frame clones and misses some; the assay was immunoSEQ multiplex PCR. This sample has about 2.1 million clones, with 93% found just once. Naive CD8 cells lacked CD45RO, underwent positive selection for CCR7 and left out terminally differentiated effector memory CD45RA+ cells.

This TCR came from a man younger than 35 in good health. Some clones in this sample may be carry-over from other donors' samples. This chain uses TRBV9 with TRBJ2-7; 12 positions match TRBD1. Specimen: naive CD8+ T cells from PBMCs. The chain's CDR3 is CASSVGTGGDEQYF. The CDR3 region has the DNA TGTGCCAGCAGCGTGGGGACAGGGGGCGACGAGCAGTACTTC.